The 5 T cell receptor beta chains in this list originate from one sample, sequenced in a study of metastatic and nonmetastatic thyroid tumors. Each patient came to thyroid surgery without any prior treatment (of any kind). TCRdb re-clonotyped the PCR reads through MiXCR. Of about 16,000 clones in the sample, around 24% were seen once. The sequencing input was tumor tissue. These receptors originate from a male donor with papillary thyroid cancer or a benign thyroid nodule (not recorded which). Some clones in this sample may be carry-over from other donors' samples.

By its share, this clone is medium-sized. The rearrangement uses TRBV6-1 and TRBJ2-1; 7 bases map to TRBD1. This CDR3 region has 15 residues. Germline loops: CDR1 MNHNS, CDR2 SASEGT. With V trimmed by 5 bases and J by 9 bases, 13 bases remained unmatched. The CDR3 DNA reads TGTGCCAGCAGTACCCGGGACAGCCCAAGCAGTGAGCAGTTCTTC. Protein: CASSTRDSPSSEQFF.

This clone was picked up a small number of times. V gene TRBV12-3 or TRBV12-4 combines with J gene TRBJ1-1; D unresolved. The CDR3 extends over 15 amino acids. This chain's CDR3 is CVSSDRHPTGTEAFF. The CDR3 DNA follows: TGTGTAAGCAGCGATAGACATCCTACGGGGACTGAAGCTTTCTTT.

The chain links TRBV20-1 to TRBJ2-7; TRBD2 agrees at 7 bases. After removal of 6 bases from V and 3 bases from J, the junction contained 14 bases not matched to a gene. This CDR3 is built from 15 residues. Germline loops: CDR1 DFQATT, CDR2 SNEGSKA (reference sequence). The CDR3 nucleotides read TGCAGTGCCGGCCTTGGCGGGAGCCTTAACTACGAGCAGTACTTC. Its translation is CSAGLGGSLNYEQYF.

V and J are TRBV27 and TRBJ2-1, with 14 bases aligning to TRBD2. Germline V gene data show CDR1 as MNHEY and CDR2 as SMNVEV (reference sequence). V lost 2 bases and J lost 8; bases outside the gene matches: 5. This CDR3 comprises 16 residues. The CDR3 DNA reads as TGTGCCAGCAGTTTAACCGGGACTAGCGGGAGATATGAGCAGTTCTTC. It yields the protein CASSLTGTSGRYEQFF.

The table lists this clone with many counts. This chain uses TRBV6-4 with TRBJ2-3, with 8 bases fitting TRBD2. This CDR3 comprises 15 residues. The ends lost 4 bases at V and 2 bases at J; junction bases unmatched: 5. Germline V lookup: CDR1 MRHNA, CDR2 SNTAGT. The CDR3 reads CASSVTSGSTDTQYF. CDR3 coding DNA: TGTGCCAGCAGTGTCACTAGCGGTTCCACAGATACGCAGTATTTT.